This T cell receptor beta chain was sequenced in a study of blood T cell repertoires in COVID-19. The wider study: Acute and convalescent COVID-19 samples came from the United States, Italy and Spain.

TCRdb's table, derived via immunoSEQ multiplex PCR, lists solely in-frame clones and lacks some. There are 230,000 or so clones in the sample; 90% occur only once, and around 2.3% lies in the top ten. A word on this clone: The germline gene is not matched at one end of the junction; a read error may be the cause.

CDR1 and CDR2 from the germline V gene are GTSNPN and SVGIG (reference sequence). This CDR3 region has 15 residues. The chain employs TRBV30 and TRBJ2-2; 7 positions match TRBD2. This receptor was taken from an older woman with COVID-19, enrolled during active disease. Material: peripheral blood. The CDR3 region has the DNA TGTGCCTGGAGTCCGATGGGAGGGGATGGCCGGGGAGCTGTTTTT. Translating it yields CAWSPMGGDGRGAVF.